This T cell receptor beta chain is drawn from a study of cytomegalovirus exposure and HLA in healthy donors. The CDR3 runs 15 residues. Germline lookup yields CDR1 SGHAT and CDR2 FQNNGV. Trimming took off 5 bases at V and 0 bases at J, with 12 bases between the two ends. Study-wide findings and caveats: About 87% or about 30% of the time was how often most TCR beta V segments were productive, according to an earlier analysis.

Vbeta (60) and Jbeta (13) primers were used in the PCR. Assay: immunoSEQ multiplex PCR; the TCRdb copy retains only in-frame clones and omits some. The repertoire holds about 160,000 clones, with 80% as singletons. To note about this clone: The target antigen is unknown.

What was sequenced was PBMCs. This clonotype was sampled from a man younger than 30 in good health and CMV-seropositive. The genes are TRBV11-2 and TRBJ2-3; D may be TRBD1 (6 bases). CDR3 amino acids: CASSKARGSTDTQYF. The CDR3 nucleotides are TGTGCCAGCAGCAAAGCTAGGGGGAGCACAGATACGCAGTATTTT.